This TCR beta chain was documented in a study of T cell repertoires in cytomegalovirus infection. The overall study: Public TCR beta signatures were indicative of both CMV infection and a matching HLA type.

Ten or more counts support this clonotype. Its antigen is unidentified. MiXCR, run by TCRdb on the reads, gives a single entry per CDR3 protein. The profile shows 480,000 or so distinct CDR3 sequences, about 10% of them singletons. Notes on the study in general: Dominating the ex vivo response were HLA-C-restricted CMV-specific TCR beta clonotypes. Cumulative public TCR beta family frequency identified CMV carriers with the relevant HLA.

CDR1 is SGHVS, CDR2 FNYEAQ, per germline. There are 14 residues in the CDR3. Deletions cut 8 bases from V and 0 bases from J, with 14 bases between. Material for sequencing was PBMCs. This sequence originates from a human donor in good health (CMV status not recorded). Some clones in this sample may be carry-over from other donors' samples. The chain is built from TRBV7-6 and TRBJ2-7; weak D call: TRBD2 (6 bases). The CDR3 protein is CASSEGGRSYEQYF. CDR3 in DNA: TGTGCCAGCTCGGAGGGCGGGCGCTCCTACGAGCAGTACTTC.